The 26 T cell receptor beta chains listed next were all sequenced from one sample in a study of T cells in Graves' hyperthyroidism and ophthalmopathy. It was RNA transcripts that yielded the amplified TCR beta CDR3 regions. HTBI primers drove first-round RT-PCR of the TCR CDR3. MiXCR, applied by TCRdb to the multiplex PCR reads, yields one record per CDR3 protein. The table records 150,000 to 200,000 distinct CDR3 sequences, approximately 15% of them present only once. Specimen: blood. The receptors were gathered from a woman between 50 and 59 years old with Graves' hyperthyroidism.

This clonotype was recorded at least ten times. The CDR3, as DNA: TGCAGCGTGTTCCTGGGGTTAGACAATGAGCAGTTCTTC. Amino acids: CSVFLGLDNEQFF. The chain employs TRBV29-1 and TRBJ2-1, with D unresolved. CDR3 length equals 13 residues. The V gene's germline CDR1 is SQVTM and CDR2 ANQGSEA. Trimming removed 6 bases from V and 5 bases from J, with 14 bases in between.

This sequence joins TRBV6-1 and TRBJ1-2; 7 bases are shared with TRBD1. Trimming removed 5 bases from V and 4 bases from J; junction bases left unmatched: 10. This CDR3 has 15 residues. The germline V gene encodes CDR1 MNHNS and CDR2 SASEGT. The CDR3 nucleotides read TGTGCCAGCAGTCCCTGGGACAGCGGGGGCTATGGCTACACCTTC. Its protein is CASSPWDSGGYGYTF.

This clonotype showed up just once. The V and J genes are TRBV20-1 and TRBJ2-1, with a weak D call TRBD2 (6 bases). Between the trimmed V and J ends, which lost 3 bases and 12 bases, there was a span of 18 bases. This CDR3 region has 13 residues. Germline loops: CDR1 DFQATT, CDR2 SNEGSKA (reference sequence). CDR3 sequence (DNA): TGCAGTGCTAGCCGGGAGCGACTGGTATGGCAGTTCTTC. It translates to CSASRERLVWQFF.

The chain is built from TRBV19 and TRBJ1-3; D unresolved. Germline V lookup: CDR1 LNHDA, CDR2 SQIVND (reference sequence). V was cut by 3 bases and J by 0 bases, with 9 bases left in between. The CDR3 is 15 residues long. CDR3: CASSIVGNSGNTIYF. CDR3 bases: TGTGCCAGTAGTATCGTCGGGAACTCTGGAAACACCATATATTTT.

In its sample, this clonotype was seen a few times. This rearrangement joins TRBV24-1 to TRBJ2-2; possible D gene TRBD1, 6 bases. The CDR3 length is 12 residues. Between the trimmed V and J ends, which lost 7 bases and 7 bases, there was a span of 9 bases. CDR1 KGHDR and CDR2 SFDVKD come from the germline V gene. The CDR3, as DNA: TGTGCCACCAGCAGGGGTATCGGGGAGCTGTTTTTT. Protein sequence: CATSRGIGELFF.

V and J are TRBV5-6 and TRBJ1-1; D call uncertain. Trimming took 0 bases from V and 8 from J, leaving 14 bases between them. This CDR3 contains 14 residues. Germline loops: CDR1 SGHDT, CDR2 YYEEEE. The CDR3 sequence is CASSLVGSGSEAFF. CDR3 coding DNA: TGTGCCAGCAGCTTGGTCGGCAGCGGGAGCGAAGCTTTCTTT. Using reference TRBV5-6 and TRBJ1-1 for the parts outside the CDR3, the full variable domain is DAGVTQSPTHLIKTRGQQVTLRCSPKSGHDTVSWYQQALGQGPQFIFQYYEEEERQRGNFPDRFSGHQFPNYSSELNVNALLLGDSALYLCASSLVGSGSEAFFGQGTRLTVV.

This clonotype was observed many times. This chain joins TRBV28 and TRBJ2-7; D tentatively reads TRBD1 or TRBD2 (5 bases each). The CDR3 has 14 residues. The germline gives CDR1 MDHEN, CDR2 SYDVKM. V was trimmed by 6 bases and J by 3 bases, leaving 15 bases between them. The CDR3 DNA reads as TGTGCCAGCAGCTTGAGGGGTGGGAACTACGAGCAGTACTTC. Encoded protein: CASSLRGGNYEQYF.

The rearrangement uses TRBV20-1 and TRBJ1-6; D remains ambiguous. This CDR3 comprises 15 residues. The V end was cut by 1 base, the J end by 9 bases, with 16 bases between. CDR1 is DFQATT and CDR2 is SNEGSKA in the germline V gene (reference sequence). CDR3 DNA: TGCAGTGCTAGAGGGGAGGGATGGTTGAGTTCACCCCTCCACTTT. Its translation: CSARGEGWLSSPLHF.

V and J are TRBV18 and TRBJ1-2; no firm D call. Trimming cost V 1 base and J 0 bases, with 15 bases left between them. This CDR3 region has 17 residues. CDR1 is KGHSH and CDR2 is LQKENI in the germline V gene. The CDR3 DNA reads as TGTGCCAGCTCACCACGAGCCGTTAGAGGGACTAACTATGGCTACACCTTC. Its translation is CASSPRAVRGTNYGYTF.

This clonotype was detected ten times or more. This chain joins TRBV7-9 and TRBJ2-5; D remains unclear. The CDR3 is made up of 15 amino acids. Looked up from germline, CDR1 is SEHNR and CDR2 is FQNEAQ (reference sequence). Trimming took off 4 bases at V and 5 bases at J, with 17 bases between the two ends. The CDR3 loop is CASSSRQGAVETQYF. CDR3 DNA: TGTGCCAGCAGCTCTCGCCAAGGCGCGGTGGAGACCCAGTACTTC.

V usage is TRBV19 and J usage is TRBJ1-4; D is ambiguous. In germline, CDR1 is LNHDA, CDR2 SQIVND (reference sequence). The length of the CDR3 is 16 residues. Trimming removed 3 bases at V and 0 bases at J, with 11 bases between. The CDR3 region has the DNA TGTGCCAGTAGTATGGAACGGGAAGCAACTAATGAAAAACTGTTTTTT. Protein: CASSMEREATNEKLFF.

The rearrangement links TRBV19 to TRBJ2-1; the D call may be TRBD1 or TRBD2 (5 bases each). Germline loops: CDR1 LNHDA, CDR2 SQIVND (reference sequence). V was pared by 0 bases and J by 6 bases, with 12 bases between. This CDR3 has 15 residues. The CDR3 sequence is CASSIDVGGRNEQFF. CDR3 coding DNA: TGTGCCAGTAGTATAGATGTTGGGGGTCGCAATGAGCAGTTCTTC.

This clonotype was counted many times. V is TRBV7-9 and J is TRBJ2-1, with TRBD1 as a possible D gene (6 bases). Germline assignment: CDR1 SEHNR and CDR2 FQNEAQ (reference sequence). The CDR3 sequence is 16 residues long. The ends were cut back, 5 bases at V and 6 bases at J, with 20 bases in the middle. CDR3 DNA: TGTGCCAGCAGCCAAGTGGGGCAGGGGTCGGGCAATGAGCAGTTCTTC. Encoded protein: CASSQVGQGSGNEQFF.

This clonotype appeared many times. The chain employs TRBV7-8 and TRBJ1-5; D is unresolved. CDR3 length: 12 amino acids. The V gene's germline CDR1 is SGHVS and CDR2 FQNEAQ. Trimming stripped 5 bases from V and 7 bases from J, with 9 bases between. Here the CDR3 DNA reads TGTGCCAGCAGCACCCGGTTGCAGCCCCAGCATTTT. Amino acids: CASSTRLQPQHF. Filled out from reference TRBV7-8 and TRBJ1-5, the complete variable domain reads GAGVSQSPRYKVAKRGQDVALRCDPISGHVSLFWYQQALGQGPEFLTYFQNEAQLDKSGLPSDRFFAERPEGSVSTLKIQRTQQEDSAVYLCASSTRLQPQHFGDGTRLSIL.

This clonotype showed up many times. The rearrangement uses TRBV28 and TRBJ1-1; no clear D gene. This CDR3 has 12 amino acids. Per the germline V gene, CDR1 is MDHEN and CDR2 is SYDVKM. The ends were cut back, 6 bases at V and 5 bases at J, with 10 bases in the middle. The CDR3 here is CASRRGKTEAFF. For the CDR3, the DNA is TGTGCCAGCAGGCGAGGGAAAACTGAAGCTTTCTTT.

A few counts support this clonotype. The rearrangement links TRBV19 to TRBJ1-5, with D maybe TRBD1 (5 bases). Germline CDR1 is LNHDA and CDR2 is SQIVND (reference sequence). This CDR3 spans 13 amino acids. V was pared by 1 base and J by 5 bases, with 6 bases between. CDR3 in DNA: TGTGCCAGTAGTATAGCGGGGGATCAGCCCCAGCATTTT. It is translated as CASSIAGDQPQHF.

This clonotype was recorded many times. In nucleotides, the CDR3 is TGTGCCAGCAGCCTTAGGCCGGGACCGGGGGGCACAGATACGCAGTATTTT. As protein: CASSLRPGPGGTDTQYF. The chain recombines TRBV7-2 with TRBJ2-3, with D perhaps matching TRBD2 (6 bases). V lost 5 bases, J lost 1 base, and 19 bases lay in between. The CDR3 contains 17 residues. Germline CDR1 reads SGHTA; CDR2 reads FQGNSA. Full variable domain (remainder filled in from reference TRBV7-2 and TRBJ2-3): GAGVSQSPSNKVTEKGKDVELRCDPISGHTALYWYRQSLGQGLEFLIYFQGNSAPDKSGLPSDRFSAERTGGSVSTLTIQRTQQEDSAVYLCASSLRPGPGGTDTQYFGPGTRLTVL.

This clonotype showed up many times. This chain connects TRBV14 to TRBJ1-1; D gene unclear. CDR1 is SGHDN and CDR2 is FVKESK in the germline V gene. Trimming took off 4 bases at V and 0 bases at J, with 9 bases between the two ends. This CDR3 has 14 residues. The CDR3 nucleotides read TGTGCCAGCAGCCGGGCTCTACTGAACACTGAAGCTTTCTTT. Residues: CASSRALLNTEAFF. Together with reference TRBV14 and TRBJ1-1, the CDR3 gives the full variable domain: EAGVTQFPSHSVIEKGQTVTLRCDPISGHDNLYWYRRVMGKEIKFLLHFVKESKQDESGMPNNRFLAERTGGTYSTLKVQPAELEDSGVYFCASSRALLNTEAFFGQGTRLTVV.

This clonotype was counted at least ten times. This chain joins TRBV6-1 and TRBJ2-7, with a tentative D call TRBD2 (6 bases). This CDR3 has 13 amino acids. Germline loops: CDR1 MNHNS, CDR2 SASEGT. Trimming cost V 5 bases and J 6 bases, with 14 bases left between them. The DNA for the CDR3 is TGTGCCAGCAGTTACGGGGGTCGGCGCGAGCAGTACTTC. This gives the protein CASSYGGRREQYF.

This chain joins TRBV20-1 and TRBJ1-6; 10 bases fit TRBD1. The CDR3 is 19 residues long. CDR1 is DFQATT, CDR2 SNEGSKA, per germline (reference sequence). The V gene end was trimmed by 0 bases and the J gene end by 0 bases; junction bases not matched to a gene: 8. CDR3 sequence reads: CSARDPGRTGGSYNSPLHF. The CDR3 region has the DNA TGCAGTGCTAGAGATCCGGGTCGGACAGGGGGCTCCTATAATTCACCCCTCCACTTT.

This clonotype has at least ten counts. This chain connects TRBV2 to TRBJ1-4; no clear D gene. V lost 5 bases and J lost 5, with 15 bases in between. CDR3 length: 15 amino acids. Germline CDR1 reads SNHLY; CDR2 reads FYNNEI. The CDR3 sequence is CASSQPVAENEKLFF. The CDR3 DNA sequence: TGTGCCAGCAGTCAGCCCGTGGCGGAAAATGAAAAACTGTTTTTT.

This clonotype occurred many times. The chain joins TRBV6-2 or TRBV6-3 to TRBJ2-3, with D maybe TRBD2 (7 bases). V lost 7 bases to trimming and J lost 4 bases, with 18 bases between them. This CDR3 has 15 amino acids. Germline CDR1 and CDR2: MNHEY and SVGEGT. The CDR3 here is CASTQGRGQADTQYF. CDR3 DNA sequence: TGTGCCAGCACCCAAGGGCGGGGGCAGGCAGATACGCAGTATTTT.

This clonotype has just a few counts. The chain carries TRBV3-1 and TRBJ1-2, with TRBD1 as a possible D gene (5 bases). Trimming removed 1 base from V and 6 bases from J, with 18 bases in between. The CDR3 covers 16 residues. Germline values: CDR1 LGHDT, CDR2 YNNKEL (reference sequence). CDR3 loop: CASSQVSFPKGNGYTF. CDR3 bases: TGTGCCAGCAGCCAAGTTAGTTTCCCCAAGGGGAATGGCTACACCTTC.

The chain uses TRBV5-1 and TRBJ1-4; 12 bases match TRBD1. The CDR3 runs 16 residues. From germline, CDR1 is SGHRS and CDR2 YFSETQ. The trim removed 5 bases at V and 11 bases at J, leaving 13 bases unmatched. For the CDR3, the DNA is TGCGCCAGCAGTCTCGGGACAGGGGGCACTAATCGGAAACTGTTTTTT. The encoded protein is CASSLGTGGTNRKLFF.

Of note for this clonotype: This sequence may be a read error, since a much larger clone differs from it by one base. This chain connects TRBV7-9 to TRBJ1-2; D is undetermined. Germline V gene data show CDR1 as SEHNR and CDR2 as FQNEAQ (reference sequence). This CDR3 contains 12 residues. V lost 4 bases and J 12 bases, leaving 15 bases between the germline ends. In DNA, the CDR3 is TGTGCCAGCAGCTGGGAAAGAGCCGGCAACACCTTC. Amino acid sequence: CASSWERAGNTF. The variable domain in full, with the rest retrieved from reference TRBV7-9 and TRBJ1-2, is DTGVSQNPRHKITKRGQNVTFRCDPISEHNRLYWYRQTLGQGPEFLTYFQNEAQLEKSRLLSDRFSAERPKGSFSTLEIQRTEQGDSAMYLCASSWERAGNTFGSGTRLTVV.

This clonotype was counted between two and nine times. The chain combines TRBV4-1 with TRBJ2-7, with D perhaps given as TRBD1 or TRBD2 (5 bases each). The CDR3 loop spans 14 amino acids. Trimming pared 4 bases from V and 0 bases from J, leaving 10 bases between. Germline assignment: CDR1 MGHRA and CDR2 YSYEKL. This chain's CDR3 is CASSPKRGSYEQYF. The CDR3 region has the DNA TGCGCCAGCAGCCCTAAGAGGGGCTCCTACGAGCAGTACTTC.